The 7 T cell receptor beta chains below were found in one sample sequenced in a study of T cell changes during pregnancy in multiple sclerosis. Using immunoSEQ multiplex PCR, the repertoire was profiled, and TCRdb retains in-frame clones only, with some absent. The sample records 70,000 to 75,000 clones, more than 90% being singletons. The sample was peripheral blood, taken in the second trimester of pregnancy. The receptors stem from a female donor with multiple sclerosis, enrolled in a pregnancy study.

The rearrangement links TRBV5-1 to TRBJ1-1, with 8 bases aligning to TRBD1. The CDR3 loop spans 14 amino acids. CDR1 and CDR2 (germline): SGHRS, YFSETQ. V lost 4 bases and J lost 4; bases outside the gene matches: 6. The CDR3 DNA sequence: TGCGCCAGCAGCACTGGACAGGGCGGCACTGAAGCTTTCTTT. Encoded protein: CASSTGQGGTEAFF.

In nucleotides, the CDR3 is TGTGCCAGCAGCTCGTACCGACTAGCGGGGGGCCTTAGCACAGATACGCAGTATTTT. Amino acids: CASSSYRLAGGLSTDTQYF. The rearrangement links TRBV7-8 to TRBJ2-3; 13 bases are a match to TRBD2. CDR1 SGHVS and CDR2 FQNEAQ come from the germline V gene. V dropped 4 bases and J dropped 0; count of bases not matched to a gene: 10. The CDR3 consists of 19 residues.

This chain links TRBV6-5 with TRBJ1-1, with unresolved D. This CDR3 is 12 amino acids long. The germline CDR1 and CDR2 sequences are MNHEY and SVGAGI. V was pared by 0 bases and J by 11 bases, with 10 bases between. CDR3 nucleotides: TGTGCCAGCAGTTACTCGGGCTCTGGGGCTTTCTTT. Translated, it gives CASSYSGSGAFF.

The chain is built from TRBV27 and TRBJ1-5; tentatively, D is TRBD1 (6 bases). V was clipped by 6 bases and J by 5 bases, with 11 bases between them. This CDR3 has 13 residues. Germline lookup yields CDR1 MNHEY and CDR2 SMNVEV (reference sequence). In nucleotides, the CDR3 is TGTGCCAGCAGCCAGGGGCTGTATCAGCCCCAGCATTTT. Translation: CASSQGLYQPQHF.

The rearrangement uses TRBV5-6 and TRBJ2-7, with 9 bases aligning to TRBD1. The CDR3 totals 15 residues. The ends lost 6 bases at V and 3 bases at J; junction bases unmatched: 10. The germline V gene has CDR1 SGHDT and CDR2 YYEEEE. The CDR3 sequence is CASTPDRGRNYEQYF. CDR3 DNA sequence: TGTGCCAGCACCCCCGACAGGGGGAGAAACTACGAGCAGTACTTC.

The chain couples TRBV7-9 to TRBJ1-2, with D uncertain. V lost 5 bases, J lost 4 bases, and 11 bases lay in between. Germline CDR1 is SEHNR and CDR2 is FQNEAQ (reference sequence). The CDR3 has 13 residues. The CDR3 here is CASSPSVGYGYTF. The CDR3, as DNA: TGTGCCAGCAGCCCCTCGGTTGGCTATGGCTACACCTTC.

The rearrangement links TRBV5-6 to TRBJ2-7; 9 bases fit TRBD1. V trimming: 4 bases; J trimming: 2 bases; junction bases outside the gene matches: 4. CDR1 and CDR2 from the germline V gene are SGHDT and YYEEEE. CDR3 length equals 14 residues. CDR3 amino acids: CASSVRTGAYEQYF. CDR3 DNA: TGTGCCAGCAGCGTGCGGACAGGGGCCTACGAGCAGTACTTC.